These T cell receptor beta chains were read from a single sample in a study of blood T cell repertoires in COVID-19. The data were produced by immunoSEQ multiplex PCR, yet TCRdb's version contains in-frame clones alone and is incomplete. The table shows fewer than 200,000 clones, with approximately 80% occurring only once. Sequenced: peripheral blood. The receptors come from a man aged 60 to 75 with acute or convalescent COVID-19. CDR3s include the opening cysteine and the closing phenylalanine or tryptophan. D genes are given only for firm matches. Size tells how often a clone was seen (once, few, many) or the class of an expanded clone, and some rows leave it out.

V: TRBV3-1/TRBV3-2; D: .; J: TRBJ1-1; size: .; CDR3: CASSQDFSPIPTGKTEAFF; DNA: TGTGCCAGCAGCCAAGATTTTAGCCCGATCCCGACAGGAAAGACTGAAGCTTTCTTT
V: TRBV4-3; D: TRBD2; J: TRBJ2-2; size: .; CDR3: CASRLAGVTGELFF; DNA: TGCGCCAGCCGCCTAGCGGGGGTAACCGGGGAGCTGTTTTTT
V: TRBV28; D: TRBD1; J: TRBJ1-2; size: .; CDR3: CASSGGQLKTYGYTF; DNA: TGTGCCAGCAGTGGGGGACAGTTAAAGACCTATGGCTACACCTTC
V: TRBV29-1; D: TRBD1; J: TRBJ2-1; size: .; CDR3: CSVGQGNEQFF; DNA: TGCAGCGTGGGACAGGGGAATGAGCAGTTCTTC
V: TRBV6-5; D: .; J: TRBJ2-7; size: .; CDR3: CASSYSGQGEQYF; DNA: TGTGCCAGCAGTTACTCCGGGCAGGGGGAGCAGTACTTC
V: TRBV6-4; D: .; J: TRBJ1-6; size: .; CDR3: CASSDQGRGNSPLHF; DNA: TGTGCCAGCAGTGACCAGGGTCGGGGGAATTCACCCCTCCACTTT
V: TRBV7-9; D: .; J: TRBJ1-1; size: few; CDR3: CASSLDTYTEAFF; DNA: TGTGCCAGCAGCCTGGACACTTACACTGAAGCTTTCTTT
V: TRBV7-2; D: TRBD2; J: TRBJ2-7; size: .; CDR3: CASSVKLAGANEQYF; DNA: TGTGCCAGCAGCGTCAAACTAGCGGGGGCCAACGAGCAGTACTTC
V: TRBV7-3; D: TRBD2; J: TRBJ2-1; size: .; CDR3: CASSLGAGGYNEQFF; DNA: TGTGCCAGCAGCTTAGGTGCGGGGGGATACAATGAGCAGTTCTTC
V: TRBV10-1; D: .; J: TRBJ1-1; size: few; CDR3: CASSEYRQGNTEAFF; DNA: TGCGCCAGCAGTGAGTACCGGCAGGGGAACACTGAAGCTTTCTTT
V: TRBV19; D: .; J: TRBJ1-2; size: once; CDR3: CASSIGFNYGYTF; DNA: TGTGCCAGTAGTATCGGGTTTAACTATGGCTACACCTTC
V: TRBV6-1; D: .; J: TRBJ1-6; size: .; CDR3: CASSEAGLGSPLHF; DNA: TGTGCCAGCAGTGAAGCGGGACTCGGTTCACCCCTCCACTTT
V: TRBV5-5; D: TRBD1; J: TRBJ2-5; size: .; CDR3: CASSPRTGWLRQETQYF; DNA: TGTGCCAGCAGCCCCCGGACAGGCTGGTTACGGCAAGAGACCCAGTACTTC
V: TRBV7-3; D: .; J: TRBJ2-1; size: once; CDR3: CASSLILNNEQFF; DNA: TGTGCCAGCAGCTTAATACTTAACAATGAGCAGTTCTTC
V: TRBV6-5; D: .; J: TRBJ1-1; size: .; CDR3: CASSFRLSTGPTEAFF; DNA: TGTGCCAGCAGTTTTCGGTTAAGTACAGGGCCAACTGAAGCTTTCTTT
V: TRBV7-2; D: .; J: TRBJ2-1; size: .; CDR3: CASSLGPQGRNEQFF; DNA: TGTGCCAGCAGCTTAGGGCCTCAGGGGCGGAATGAGCAGTTCTTC
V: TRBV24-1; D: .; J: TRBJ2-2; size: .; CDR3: CATSDSQGNTGELFF; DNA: TGTGCCACCAGTGACAGTCAGGGTAACACCGGGGAGCTGTTTTTT